The rows below give T cell receptor beta chains drawn from one sample of a study of a mutant IDH1 vaccine in newly diagnosed glioma. Repertoires were generated with immunoSEQ multiplex PCR, while TCRdb's copy carries only in-frame clones and drops some. The table records 30,000 to 40,000 clones, roughly four fifths of them present only once. No antigen has been identified for these receptors. The material sequenced was PBMCs, taken from a glioma patient whose treatment included an IDH1 peptide vaccine. The receptors here all came from a man aged 25-40 years with glioma. Each CDR3 is given with its conserved first and last residue. The order of the fields is D gene, V gene, J gene, clone size, CDR3 protein, CDR3 DNA. D genes are given only for firm matches. Clone sizes are given selectively: once, few, many, or a class where the clone is expanded.

TRBD2	TRBV4-1	TRBJ2-2	-	CASSQDGTSSGELFF	TGCGCCAGCAGCCAAGATGGGACTAGCAGCGGGGAGCTGTTTTTT
TRBD1	TRBV2	TRBJ1-2	-	CASSPSDRPGGYTF	TGTGCCAGCAGTCCCTCGGACAGGCCTGGGGGCTACACCTTC
-	TRBV25-1	TRBJ2-7	-	CASSPAADEQYF	TGTGCCAGCAGCCCCGCAGCGGACGAGCAGTACTTC
TRBD1	TRBV2	TRBJ2-7	-	CASTEGTGLYEQYF	TGTGCCAGCACGGAGGGGACAGGACTTTACGAGCAGTACTTC
TRBD2	TRBV11-2	TRBJ2-5	-	CASSLSAGDTQYF	TGTGCCAGCAGCTTATCAGCGGGAGATACCCAGTACTTC
TRBD1	TRBV5-1	TRBJ1-1	-	CASSSMGQGNTEAFF	TGCGCCAGCAGCTCTATGGGACAGGGTAACACTGAAGCTTTCTTT
TRBD1	TRBV4-1	TRBJ1-2	-	CASSQARQGGYGYTF	TGCGCCAGCAGCCAAGCCCGACAGGGTGGCTATGGCTACACCTTC
-	TRBV6-5	TRBJ1-2	-	CASRPPGVYGYTF	TGTGCCAGCAGGCCCCCAGGGGTCTATGGCTACACCTTC
-	TRBV27	TRBJ2-7	few	CASSLSTWGYEQYF	TGTGCCAGCAGTTTATCTACTTGGGGGTACGAGCAGTACTTC
TRBD2	TRBV4-3	TRBJ2-3	-	CASSQEGSGGSTDTQYF	TGCGCCAGCAGCCAAGAAGGGAGCGGGGGCAGCACAGATACGCAGTATTTT
TRBD2	TRBV2	TRBJ2-7	-	CASSETGTSGLSYEQYF	TGTGCCAGCAGTGAGACTGGGACTAGCGGGTTATCCTACGAGCAGTACTTC
-	TRBV6-6	TRBJ2-7	-	CASSYSDNSYEQYF	TGTGCCAGCAGTTACTCAGACAACTCCTACGAGCAGTACTTC
TRBD1	TRBV4-1	TRBJ2-5	-	CASSHDRDRETQYF	TGCGCCAGCAGCCATGACAGGGACCGGGAGACCCAGTACTTC
TRBD1	TRBV15	TRBJ2-7	once	CATSNRDSSYEQYF	TGTGCCACCAGCAACCGGGACAGCTCCTACGAGCAGTACTTC
-	TRBV19	TRBJ1-4	-	CASSIRRGSNEKLFF	TGTGCCAGTAGTATACGGCGGGGAAGTAATGAAAAACTGTTTTTT
TRBD1	TRBV2	TRBJ2-2	-	CASSELGQGAGGELFF	TGTGCCAGCAGTGAACTGGGACAGGGGGCTGGCGGGGAGCTGTTTTTT
-	TRBV2	TRBJ2-5	-	CASSGSRQETQYF	TGTGCCAGCAGTGGGTCACGGCAAGAGACCCAGTACTTC
-	TRBV30	TRBJ1-5	-	CAWSVGDYSNQPQHF	TGTGCCTGGAGTGTCGGGGATTATAGCAATCAGCCCCAGCATTTT
-	TRBV7-6	TRBJ1-2	-	CASSTLPLDGYTF	TGTGCCAGCAGCACCTTGCCGCTTGATGGCTACACCTTC
-	TRBV10-3	TRBJ1-1	few	CAIRQGRGTEAFF	TGTGCCATCAGGCAGGGTCGGGGGACTGAAGCTTTCTTT
-	TRBV7-2	TRBJ2-3	-	CASRQDTDTQYF	TGTGCCAGTCGACAGGACACAGATACGCAGTATTTT
-	TRBV5-4	TRBJ1-5	few	CASSYAGGDGQPQHF	TGTGCCAGCAGTTATGCAGGCGGAGACGGTCAGCCCCAGCATTTT
TRBD1	TRBV5-1	TRBJ2-7	-	CASSITGGSSYEQYF	TGCGCCAGCAGCATTACAGGGGGTTCCTCCTACGAGCAGTACTTC
-	TRBV7-9	TRBJ2-1	once	CASSSRDFDSYNEQFF	TGTGCCAGCAGCTCCCGGGACTTTGACTCCTACAATGAGCAGTTCTTC
TRBD1	TRBV6-1	TRBJ1-1	-	CASSEAERQGVMNTEAFF	TGTGCCAGCAGTGAAGCGGAGAGACAGGGGGTAATGAACACTGAAGCTTTCTTT
-	TRBV27	TRBJ1-2	-	CASSERRKRGYTF	TGTGCCAGCAGCGAACGAAGGAAGAGGGGCTACACCTTC
TRBD1	TRBV4-1	TRBJ2-2	once	CASSFYSGQVSGELFF	TGCGCCAGCAGCTTTTATTCAGGACAGGTCTCCGGGGAGCTGTTTTTT
TRBD1	TRBV4-3	TRBJ2-1	-	CASSLRQGSYNEQFF	TGCGCCAGCAGCCTCCGACAGGGAAGCTACAATGAGCAGTTCTTC
TRBD2	TRBV25-1	TRBJ2-1	-	CASSEAGDYNEQFF	TGTGCCAGCAGTGAGGCGGGGGATTACAATGAGCAGTTCTTC
-	TRBV5-1	TRBJ1-2	-	CASSSRDLEERGYTF	TGCGCCAGCAGCTCCCGGGACCTAGAGGAAAGAGGCTACACCTTC
-	TRBV6-5	TRBJ1-6	-	CASGRFSGDNSPLHF	TGTGCCAGCGGTCGTTTTTCAGGGGATAATTCACCCCTCCACTTT
TRBD1	TRBV9	TRBJ1-5	once	CASSPGQGTNQPQHF	TGTGCCAGCAGCCCGGGACAGGGGACAAATCAGCCCCAGCATTTT
TRBD2	TRBV9	TRBJ2-1	once	CASSPSLGTRPNNEQFF	TGTGCCAGCAGCCCGAGTTTAGGGACTAGACCAAACAATGAGCAGTTCTTC
-	TRBV29-1	TRBJ1-1	-	CSVGDGAGAFF	TGCAGCGTTGGAGACGGGGCCGGAGCTTTCTTT
-	TRBV5-1	TRBJ2-2	-	CASSLDGTPNTGELFF	TGCGCCAGCAGCTTGGACGGGACTCCGAACACCGGGGAGCTGTTTTTT
-	TRBV28	TRBJ1-5	-	CASSFGQLSNQPQHF	TGTGCCAGCAGTTTCGGACAGCTTAGCAATCAGCCCCAGCATTTT
TRBD1	TRBV27	TRBJ2-1	-	CASSRTGLGRNEQFF	TGTGCCAGCAGCCGGACAGGTTTAGGCCGGAATGAGCAGTTCTTC
TRBD1	TRBV4-1	TRBJ1-1	medium-sized	CASSQPPWTGTNTEAFF	TGCGCCAGCAGCCAACCTCCCTGGACAGGGACGAACACTGAAGCTTTCTTT
-	TRBV5-1	TRBJ2-2	-	CASSLESPNTGELFF	TGCGCCAGCAGCTTGGAGTCTCCGAACACCGGGGAGCTGTTTTTT
-	TRBV5-1	TRBJ2-3	-	CASSLSVSTDTQYF	TGCGCCAGCAGCTTGTCTGTTAGCACAGATACGCAGTATTTT
-	TRBV5-1	TRBJ2-7	-	CASSLSGYEQYF	TGCGCCAGCAGCCTCTCGGGCTACGAGCAGTACTTC
TRBD1	TRBV5-4	TRBJ2-7	-	CASSARDRGREQYF	TGTGCCAGCAGCGCCCGGGACAGGGGGCGCGAGCAGTACTTC
-	TRBV9	TRBJ1-3	-	CASSGPFLRTARFQNTIYF	TGTGCCAGCAGCGGACCGTTTCTCAGGACAGCCCGATTCCAAAACACCATATATTTT
-	TRBV18	TRBJ2-5	once	CASSPLGGGAGREETQYF	TGTGCCAGCTCACCCTTAGGAGGGGGCGCTGGAAGGGAAGAGACCCAGTACTTC
-	TRBV6-5	TRBJ2-7	-	CASRYTQGFDEQYF	TGTGCCAGCAGGTATACGCAGGGGTTTGACGAGCAGTACTTC
-	TRBV2	TRBJ1-1	-	CASRWTGPNTEAFF	TGTGCCAGCAGGTGGACGGGGCCGAACACTGAAGCTTTCTTT
TRBD1	TRBV4-2	TRBJ1-4	-	CASSRQLTKGDRSGSLPVEKLFF	TGTGCCAGCAGCCGACAACTTACAAAGGGGGACAGGAGCGGATCTCTCCCTGTTGAAAAACTGTTTTTT
-	TRBV5-1	TRBJ2-1	-	CASSLDQGLPGEQFF	TGCGCCAGCAGCTTGGATCAAGGACTACCGGGGGAGCAGTTCTTC
-	TRBV5-3	TRBJ1-5	-	CARSLVVSGRNQPQHF	TGTGCCAGAAGCTTGGTAGTTTCGGGTCGAAATCAGCCCCAGCATTTT
-	TRBV7-9	TRBJ2-3	once	CASSVDTTDTQYF	TGTGCCAGCAGCGTAGACACCACAGATACGCAGTATTTT
-	TRBV5-8	TRBJ1-4	-	CASSQDRNEKLFF	TGTGCCAGCAGCCAGGACCGTAATGAAAAACTGTTTTTT
TRBD2	TRBV28	TRBJ2-7	once	CASSLAGGRSYEQYF	TGTGCCAGCAGTCTAGCGGGGGGGCGGTCCTACGAGCAGTACTTC
-	TRBV4-2	TRBJ2-4	-	CASSQDKMSAKNIQYF	TGTGCCAGCAGCCAAGATAAGATGTCAGCCAAAAACATTCAGTACTTC
TRBD1	TRBV29-1	TRBJ2-7	-	CSVWTGIGYEQYF	TGCAGCGTCTGGACAGGGATCGGCTACGAGCAGTACTTC
TRBD2	TRBV6-1	TRBJ2-5	-	CASSEARGGLGETQYF	TGTGCCAGCAGTGAAGCTCGCGGGGGGCTGGGAGAGACCCAGTACTTC
-	TRBV19	TRBJ2-7	-	CASSIGYEQYF	TGTGCCAGTAGTATTGGCTACGAGCAGTACTTC
-	TRBV5-1	TRBJ2-1	-	CASSFSDGVDIYNEQFF	TGCGCCAGCAGCTTCTCAGACGGCGTGGATATCTACAATGAGCAGTTCTTC
TRBD1	TRBV7-9	TRBJ2-6	-	CASSHRQGASGANVLTF	TGTGCCAGCAGCCATCGACAGGGGGCGAGTGGGGCCAACGTCCTGACTTTC
-	TRBV10-1	TRBJ2-2	-	CASSAEDTGELFF	TGCGCCAGCAGTGCGGAAGACACCGGGGAGCTGTTTTTT
-	TRBV10-3	TRBJ2-5	-	CAISGSWGETQYF	TGTGCCATCAGTGGGAGCTGGGGAGAGACCCAGTACTTC